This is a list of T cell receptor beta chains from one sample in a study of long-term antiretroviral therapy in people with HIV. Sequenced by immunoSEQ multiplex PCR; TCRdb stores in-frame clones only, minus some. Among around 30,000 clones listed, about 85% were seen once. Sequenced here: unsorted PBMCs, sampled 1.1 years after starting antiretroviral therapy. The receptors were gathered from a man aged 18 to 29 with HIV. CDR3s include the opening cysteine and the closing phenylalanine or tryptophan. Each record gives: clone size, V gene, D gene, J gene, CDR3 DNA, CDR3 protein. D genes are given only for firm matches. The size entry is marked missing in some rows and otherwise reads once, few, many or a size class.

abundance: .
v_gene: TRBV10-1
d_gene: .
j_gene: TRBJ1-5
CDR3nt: TGCGCCAGCAGTGCCGCAGCTAATCAGCCCCAGCATTTT
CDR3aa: CASSAAANQPQHF

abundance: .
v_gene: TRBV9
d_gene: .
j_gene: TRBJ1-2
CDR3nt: TGTGCCAGCAGCCCTGACGGCTATGGCTACACCTTC
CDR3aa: CASSPDGYGYTF

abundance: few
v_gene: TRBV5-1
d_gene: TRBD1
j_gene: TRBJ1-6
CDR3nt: TGCGCCAGCAGCACCGTGACAGGGGTATATTCACCCCTCCACTTT
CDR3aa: CASSTVTGVYSPLHF

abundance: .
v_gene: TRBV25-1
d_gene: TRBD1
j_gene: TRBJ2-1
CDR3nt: TGTGCCAGCAGTGAGGATCCGGGGACAGGGGTGAATGAGCAGTTCTTC
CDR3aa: CASSEDPGTGVNEQFF

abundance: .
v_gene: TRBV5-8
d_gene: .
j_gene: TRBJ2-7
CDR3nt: TGTGCCAGCAGCTTGAGAAGTCAGGGGAACGACGAGCAGTACTTC
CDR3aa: CASSLRSQGNDEQYF

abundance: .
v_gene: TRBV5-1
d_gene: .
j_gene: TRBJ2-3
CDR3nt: TGCGCCAGCAGGCGGGACGAGGGAGATACGCAGTATTTT
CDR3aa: CASRRDEGDTQYF

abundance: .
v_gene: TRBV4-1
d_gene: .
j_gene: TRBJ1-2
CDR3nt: TGCGCCAGCAGCCAAGTAGGGTCGGCAGGGAAGGGCTACACCTTC
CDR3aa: CASSQVGSAGKGYTF

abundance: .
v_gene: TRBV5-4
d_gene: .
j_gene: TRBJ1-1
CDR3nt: TGTGCCAGCAGCTTCCCGGGACTTATGAACACTGAAGCTTTCTTT
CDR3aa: CASSFPGLMNTEAFF

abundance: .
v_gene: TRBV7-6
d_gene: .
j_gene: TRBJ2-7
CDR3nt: TGTGCCAGCAGCTTAGCGGAGCGGACCTACGAGCAGTACTTC
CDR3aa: CASSLAERTYEQYF

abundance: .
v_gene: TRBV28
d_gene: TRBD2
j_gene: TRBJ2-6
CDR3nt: TGTGCCAGCAGTTACGGGGGGATGGCCATCGCTGGGGCCAACGTCCTGACTTTC
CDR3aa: CASSYGGMAIAGANVLTF

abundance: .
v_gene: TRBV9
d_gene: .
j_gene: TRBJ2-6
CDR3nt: TGTGCCAGCAGCGTAGGCCAGTACTCGGGGCCAGGGAAAACGCCTGGGGCCAACGTCCTGACTTTC
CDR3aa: CASSVGQYSGPGKTPGANVLTF

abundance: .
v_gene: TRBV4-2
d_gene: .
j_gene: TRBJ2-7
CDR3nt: TGTGCCAGCAGCCAAGAGAGCGAGAGCTCCTACGAGCAGTACTTC
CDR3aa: CASSQESESSYEQYF

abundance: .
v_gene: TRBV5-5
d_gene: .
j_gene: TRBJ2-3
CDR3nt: TGTGCCAGCAGCCCAAACGACTTAGACACAGATACGCAGTATTTT
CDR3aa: CASSPNDLDTDTQYF

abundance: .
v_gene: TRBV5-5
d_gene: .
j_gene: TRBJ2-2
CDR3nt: TGTGCCAGCAGCTTATGGGTAGGGGGAACTAAGAACACCGGGGAGCTGTTTTTT
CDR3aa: CASSLWVGGTKNTGELFF

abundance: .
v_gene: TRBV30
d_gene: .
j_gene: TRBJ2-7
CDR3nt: TGTGCCTGGAGTGACGAGACAGCTTACGAGCAGTACTTC
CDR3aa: CAWSDETAYEQYF

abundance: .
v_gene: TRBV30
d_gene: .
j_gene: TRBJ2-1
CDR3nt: TGTGCCTGGAGTGTTTCCTGGCGTACCAATGAGCAGTTCTTC
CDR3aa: CAWSVSWRTNEQFF

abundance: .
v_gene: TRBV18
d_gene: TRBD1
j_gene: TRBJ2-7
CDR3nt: TGTGCCAGCTCACCACCAGGTGGACAGGCCTACGAGCAGTACTTC
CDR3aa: CASSPPGGQAYEQYF

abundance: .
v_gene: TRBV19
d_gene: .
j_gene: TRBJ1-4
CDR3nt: TGTGCCAGTAGTATACGGGGCCTCACTAATGAAAAACTGTTTTTT
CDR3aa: CASSIRGLTNEKLFF

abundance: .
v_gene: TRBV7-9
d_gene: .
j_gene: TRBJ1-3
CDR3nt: TGTGCCAGCAGCCTTAAGGACCCCAGGGCCTTGGGAAACACCATATATTTT
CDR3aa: CASSLKDPRALGNTIYF

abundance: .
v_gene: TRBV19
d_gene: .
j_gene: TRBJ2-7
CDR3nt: TGTGCCAGTAGTGCCGTTAGCGGACCCTACGAGCAGTACTTC
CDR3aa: CASSAVSGPYEQYF

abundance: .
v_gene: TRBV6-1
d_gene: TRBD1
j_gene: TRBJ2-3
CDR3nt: TGTGCCAGCAGTGGACCGGGACAGGGGGCGATGAGGGATACGCAGTATTTT
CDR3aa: CASSGPGQGAMRDTQYF

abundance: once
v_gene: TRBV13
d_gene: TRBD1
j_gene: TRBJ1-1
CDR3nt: TGTGCCAGCAGCCAGAACAGGGGTTTAGGTGAAGCTTTCTTT
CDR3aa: CASSQNRGLGEAFF

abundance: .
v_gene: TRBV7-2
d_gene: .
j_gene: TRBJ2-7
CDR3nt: TGTGCCAGCAGCTTAGTCGCGGGACCCCGGGGCGAGCAGTACTTC
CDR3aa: CASSLVAGPRGEQYF

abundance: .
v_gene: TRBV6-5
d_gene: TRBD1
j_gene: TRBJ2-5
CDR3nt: TGTGCCAGCAGTACAGGGGCGGGAGAGACCCAGTACTTC
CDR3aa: CASSTGAGETQYF

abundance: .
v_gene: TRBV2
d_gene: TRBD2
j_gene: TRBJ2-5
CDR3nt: TGTGCCAGCAGTCCCCCGGGGGGGGGAAAGACCCAGTACTTC
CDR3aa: CASSPPGGGKTQYF

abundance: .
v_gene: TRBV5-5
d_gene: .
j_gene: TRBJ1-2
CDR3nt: TGTGCCAGCAGCCTCAGGGGCAGCCGGGATGGCTACACCTTC
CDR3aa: CASSLRGSRDGYTF

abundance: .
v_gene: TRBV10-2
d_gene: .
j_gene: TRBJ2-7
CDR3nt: TGCGCCAGCAGTGACCCAGGGGTTGGTCACGAGCAGTACTTC
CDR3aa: CASSDPGVGHEQYF

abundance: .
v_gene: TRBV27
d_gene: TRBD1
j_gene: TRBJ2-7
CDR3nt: TGTGCCAGCAGGACCCGGGACAGGGTCGCCGAGCAGTACTTC
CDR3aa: CASRTRDRVAEQYF

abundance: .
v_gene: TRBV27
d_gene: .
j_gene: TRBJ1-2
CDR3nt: TGTTCCCAATTGGGGGCCAGGGGCTACACCTTC
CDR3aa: CSQLGARGYTF

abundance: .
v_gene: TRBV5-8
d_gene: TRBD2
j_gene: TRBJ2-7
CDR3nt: TGTGCCAGCAGCTCGCTAGCGGGCCCGAGCTCCTACGAGCAGTACTTC
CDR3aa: CASSSLAGPSSYEQYF

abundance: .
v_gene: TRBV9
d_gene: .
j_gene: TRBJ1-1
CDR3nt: TGTGCCAGCAGTAAAGATACGGCGGCTAACACTGAAGCTTTCTTT
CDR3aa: CASSKDTAANTEAFF

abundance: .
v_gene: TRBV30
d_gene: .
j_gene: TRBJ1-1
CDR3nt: TGTGCCTGGAGAAGTCGAGACAGGAGGAACACTGAAGCTTTCTTT
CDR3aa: CAWRSRDRRNTEAFF

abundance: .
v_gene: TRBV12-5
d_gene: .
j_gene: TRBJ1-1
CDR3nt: TGTGCTAGTGGTTTGTACCTTATGAGCACTGAAGCTTTCTTT
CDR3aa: CASGLYLMSTEAFF

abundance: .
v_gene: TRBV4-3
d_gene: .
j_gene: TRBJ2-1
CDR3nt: TGCGCCAGCAGCCAAGATCTTATATTGTACCTAGGGAATGAGCAGTTCTTC
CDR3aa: CASSQDLILYLGNEQFF

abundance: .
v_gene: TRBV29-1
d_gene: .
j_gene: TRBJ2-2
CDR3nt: TGCAGCGTTGTACGCACCGGGGAGCTGTTTTTT
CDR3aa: CSVVRTGELFF